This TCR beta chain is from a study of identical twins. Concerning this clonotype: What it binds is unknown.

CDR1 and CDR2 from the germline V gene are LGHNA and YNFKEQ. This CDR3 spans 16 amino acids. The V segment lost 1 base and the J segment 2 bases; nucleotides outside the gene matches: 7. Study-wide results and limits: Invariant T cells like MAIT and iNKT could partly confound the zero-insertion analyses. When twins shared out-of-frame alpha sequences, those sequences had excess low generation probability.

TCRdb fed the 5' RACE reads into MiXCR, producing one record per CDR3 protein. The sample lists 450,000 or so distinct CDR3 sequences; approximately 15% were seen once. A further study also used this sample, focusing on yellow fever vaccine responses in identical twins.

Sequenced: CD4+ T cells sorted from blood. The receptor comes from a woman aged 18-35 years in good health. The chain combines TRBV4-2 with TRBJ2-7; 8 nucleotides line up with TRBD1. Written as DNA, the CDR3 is TGTGCCAGCAGCCAAGTGGGACAGGCCGAGACCTACGAGCAGTACTTC. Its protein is CASSQVGQAETYEQYF.